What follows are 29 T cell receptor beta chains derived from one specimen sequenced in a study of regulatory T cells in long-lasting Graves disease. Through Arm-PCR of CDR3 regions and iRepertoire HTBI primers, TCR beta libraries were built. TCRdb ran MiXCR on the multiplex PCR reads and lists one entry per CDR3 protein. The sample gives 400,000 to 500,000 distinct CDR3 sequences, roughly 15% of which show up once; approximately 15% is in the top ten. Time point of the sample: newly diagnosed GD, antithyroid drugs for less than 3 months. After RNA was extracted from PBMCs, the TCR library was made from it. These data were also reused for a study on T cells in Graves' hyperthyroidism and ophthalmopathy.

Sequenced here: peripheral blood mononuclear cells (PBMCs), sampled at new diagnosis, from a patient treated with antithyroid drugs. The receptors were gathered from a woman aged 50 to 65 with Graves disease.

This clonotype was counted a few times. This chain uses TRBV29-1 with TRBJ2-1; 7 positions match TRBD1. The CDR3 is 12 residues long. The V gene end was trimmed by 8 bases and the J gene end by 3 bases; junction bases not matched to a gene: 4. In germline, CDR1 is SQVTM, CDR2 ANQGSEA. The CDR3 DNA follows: TGCAGCACACGGACAGGCTACAATGAGCAGTTCTTC. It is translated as CSTRTGYNEQFF.

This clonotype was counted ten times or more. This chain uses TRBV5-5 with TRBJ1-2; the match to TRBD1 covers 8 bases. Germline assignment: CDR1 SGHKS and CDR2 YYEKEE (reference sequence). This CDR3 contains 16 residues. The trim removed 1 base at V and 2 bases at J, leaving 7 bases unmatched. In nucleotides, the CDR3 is TGTGCCAGCAGCTTGATGGCAGGGGGCGCGAACTATGGCTACACCTTC. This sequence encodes CASSLMAGGANYGYTF.

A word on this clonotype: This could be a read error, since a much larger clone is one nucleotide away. The CDR3, as DNA: TGTGCCAGCGTGGGGGGGACCGGCTCTCGCGACGAGCGGTACTTC. It is translated as CASVGGTGSRDERYF. The chain combines TRBV28 with TRBJ2-7, with 7 positions matching TRBD2. CDR3 length equals 15 residues. CDR1 and CDR2 from the germline V gene are MDHEN and SYDVKM.

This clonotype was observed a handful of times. CDR3 DNA: TGTGCCAGCTCTCAGGGACAGGGGACGGATCAGCCCCAGCATTTT. This encodes CASSQGQGTDQPQHF. The chain carries TRBV18 and TRBJ1-5, with TRBD1 matching 10 bases. Per the germline V gene, CDR1 is KGHSH and CDR2 is LQKENI. Trimming took 6 bases from V and 5 from J; bases not matched to a gene: 7. The CDR3 contains 15 residues.

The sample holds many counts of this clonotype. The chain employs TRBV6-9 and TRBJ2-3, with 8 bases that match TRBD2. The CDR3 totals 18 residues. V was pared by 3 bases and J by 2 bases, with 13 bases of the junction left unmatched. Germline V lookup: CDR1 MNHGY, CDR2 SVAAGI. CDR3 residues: CASSYRPPGLDTTDTQYF. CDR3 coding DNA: TGTGCCAGCAGTTACCGACCTCCGGGACTAGATACCACAGATACGCAGTATTTT.

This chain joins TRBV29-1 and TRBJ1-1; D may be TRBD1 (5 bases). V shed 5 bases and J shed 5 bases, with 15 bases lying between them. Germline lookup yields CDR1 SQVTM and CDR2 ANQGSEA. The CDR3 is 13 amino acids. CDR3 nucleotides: TGCAGCGTTATGCGGGGCGCGGGTACTGAAGCTTTCTTT. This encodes CSVMRGAGTEAFF.

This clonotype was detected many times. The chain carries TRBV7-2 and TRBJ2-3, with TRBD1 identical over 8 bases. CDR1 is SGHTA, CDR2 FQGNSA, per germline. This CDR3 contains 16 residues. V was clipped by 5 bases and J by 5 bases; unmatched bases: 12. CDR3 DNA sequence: TGTGCCAGCAGCCCTTCTCGGGACAGGTTGGAAGATACGCAGTATTTT. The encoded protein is CASSPSRDRLEDTQYF.

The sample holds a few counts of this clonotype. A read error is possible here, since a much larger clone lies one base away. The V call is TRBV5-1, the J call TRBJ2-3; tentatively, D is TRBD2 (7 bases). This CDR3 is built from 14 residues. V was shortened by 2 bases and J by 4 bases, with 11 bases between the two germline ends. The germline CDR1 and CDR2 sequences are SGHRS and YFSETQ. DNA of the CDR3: TGCGCCAGCAGCTTAGGGGGGGTTTCAGATACGCAGTATTTT. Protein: CASSLGGVSDTQYF.

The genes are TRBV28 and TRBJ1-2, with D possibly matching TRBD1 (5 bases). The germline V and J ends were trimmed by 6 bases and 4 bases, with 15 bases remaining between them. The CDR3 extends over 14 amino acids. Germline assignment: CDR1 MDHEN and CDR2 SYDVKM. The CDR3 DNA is TGTGCCAGCAGCATTCAAGGACAAATCTATGGCTACACCTTC. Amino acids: CASSIQGQIYGYTF.

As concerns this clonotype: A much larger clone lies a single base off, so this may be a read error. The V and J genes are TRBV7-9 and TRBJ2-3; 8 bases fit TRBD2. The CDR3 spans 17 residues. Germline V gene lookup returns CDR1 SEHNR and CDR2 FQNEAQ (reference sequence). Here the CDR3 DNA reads TGTACCAGCAGCCAAGCGTCACTAGCGGTACACACAGATACGCAGTATTTT. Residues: CTSSQASLAVHTDTQYF.

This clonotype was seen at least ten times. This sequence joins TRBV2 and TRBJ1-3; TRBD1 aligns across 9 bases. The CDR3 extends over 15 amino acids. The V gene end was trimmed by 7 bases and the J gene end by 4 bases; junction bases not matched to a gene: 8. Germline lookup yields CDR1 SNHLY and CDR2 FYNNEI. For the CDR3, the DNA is TGTGCCAGCACCGGGACAGGGACTTGGGGAAACACCATATATTTT. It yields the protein CASTGTGTWGNTIYF.

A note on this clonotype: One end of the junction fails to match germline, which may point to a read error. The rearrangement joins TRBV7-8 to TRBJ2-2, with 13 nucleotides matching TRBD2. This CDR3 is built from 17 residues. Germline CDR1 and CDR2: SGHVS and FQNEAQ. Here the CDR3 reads CASSITRLAGGTGELLF. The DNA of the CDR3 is TGTGCCAGCAGCATAACCAGACTAGCGGGAGGTACCGGGGAGCTGCTTTTT.

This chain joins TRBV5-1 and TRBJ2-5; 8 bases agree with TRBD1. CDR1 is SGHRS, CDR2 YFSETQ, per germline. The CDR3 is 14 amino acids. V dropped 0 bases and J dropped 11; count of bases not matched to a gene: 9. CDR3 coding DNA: TGCGCCAGCAGCTTGGAGGGGGAACAGGGGGTTCAGTACTTC. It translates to CASSLEGEQGVQYF.

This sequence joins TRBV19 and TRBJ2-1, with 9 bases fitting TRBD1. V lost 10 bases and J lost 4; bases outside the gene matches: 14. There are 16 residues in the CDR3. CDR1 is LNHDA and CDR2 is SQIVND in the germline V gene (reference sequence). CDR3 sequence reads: CATEAYAGQGYNEQFF. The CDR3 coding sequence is TGTGCCACCGAGGCATATGCGGGACAGGGATACAATGAGCAGTTCTTC.

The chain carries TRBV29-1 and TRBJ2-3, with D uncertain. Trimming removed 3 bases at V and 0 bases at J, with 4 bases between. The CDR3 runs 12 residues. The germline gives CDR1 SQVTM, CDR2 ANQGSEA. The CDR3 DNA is TGCAGCGTTGATTCCAGCACAGATACGCAGTATTTT. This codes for CSVDSSTDTQYF.

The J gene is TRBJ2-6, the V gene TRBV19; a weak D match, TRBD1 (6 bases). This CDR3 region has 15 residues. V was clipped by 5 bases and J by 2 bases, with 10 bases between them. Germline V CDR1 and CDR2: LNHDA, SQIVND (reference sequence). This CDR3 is CASSGQLTGANVLTF. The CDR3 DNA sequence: TGTGCCAGTAGTGGACAGTTAACTGGGGCCAACGTCCTGACTTTC.

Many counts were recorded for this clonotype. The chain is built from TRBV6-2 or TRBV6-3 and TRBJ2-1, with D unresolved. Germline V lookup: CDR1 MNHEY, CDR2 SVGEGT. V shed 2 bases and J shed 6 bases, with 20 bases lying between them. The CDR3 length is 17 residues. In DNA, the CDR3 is TGTGCCAGCAGTTACCCGTCGGGTCAGCGCGTCACCAATGAGCAGTTCTTC. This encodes CASSYPSGQRVTNEQFF.

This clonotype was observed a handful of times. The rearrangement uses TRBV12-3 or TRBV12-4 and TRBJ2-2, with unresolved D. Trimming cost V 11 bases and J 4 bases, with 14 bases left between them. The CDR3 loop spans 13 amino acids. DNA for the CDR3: TGTGCCTTCTTCGATTCGAGCACCGGGGAGCTGTTTTTT. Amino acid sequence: CAFFDSSTGELFF.

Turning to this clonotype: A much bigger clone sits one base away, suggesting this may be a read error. The DNA of the CDR3 is TGTGCCAGCGGTCTACCAGCGGGAGCATACAATGAGCAGTTCTTC. This encodes CASGLPAGAYNEQFF. This rearrangement joins TRBV2 to TRBJ2-1; 8 bases are a match to TRBD2. CDR1 is SNHLY and CDR2 is FYNNEI in the germline V gene. The V segment lost 8 bases and the J segment 4 bases; nucleotides outside the gene matches: 10. There are 15 residues in the CDR3. The variable domain in full, completed from reference TRBV2 and TRBJ2-1, reads EPEVTQTPSHQVTQMGQEVILRCVPISNHLYFYWYRQILGQKVEFLVSFYNNEISEKSEIFDDQFSVERPDGSNFTLKIRSTKLEDSAMYFCASGLPAGAYNEQFFGPGTRLTVL.

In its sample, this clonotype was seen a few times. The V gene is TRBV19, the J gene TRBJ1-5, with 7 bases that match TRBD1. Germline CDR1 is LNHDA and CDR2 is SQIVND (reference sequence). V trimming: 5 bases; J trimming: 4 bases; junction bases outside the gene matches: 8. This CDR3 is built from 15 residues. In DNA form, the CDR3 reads TGTGCCAGTAGTGAGGCAGGGGGACGGAATCAGCCCCAGCATTTT. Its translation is CASSEAGGRNQPQHF. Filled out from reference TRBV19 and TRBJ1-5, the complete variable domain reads DGGITQSPKYLFRKEGQNVTLSCEQNLNHDAMYWYRQDPGQGLRLIYYSQIVNDFQKGDIAEGYSVSREKKESFPLTVTSAQKNPTAFYLCASSEAGGRNQPQHFGDGTRLSIL.

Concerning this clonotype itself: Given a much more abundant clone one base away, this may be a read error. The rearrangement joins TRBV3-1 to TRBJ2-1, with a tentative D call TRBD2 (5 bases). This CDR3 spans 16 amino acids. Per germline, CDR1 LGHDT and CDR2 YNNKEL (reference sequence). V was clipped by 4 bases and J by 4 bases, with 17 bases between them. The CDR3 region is CASSPSGRGRYNEQFF. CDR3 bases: TGTGCCAGCAGCCCAAGCGGTAGAGGGAGATACAATGAGCAGTTCTTC.

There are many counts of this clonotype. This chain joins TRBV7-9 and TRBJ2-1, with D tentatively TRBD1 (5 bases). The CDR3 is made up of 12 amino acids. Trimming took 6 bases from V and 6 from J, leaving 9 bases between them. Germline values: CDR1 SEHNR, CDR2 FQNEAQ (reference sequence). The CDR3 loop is CASSFQGNEQFF. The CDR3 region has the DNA TGTGCCAGCAGTTTCCAGGGCAATGAGCAGTTCTTC.

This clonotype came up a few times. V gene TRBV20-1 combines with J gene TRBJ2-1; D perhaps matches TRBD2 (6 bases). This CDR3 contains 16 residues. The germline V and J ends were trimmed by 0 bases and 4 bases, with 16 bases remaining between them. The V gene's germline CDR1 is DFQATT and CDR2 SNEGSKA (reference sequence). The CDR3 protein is CSARDSTSDTYNEQFF. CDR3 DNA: TGCAGTGCTAGAGACTCGACTAGTGACACATACAATGAGCAGTTCTTC.

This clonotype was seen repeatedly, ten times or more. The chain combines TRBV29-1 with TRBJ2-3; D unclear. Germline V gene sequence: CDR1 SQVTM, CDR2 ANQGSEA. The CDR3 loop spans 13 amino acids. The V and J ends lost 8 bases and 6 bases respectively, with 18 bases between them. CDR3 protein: CSLGGSKADTQYF. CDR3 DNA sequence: TGCAGCCTCGGCGGATCCAAGGCGGATACGCAGTATTTT.

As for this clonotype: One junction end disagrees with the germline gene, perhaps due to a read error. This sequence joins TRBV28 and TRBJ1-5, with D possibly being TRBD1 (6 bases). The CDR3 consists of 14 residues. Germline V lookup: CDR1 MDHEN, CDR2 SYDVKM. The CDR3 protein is CASNPTGENRPQHF. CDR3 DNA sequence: TGTGCCAGCAACCCGACAGGAGAAAATCGGCCCCAGCATTTT.

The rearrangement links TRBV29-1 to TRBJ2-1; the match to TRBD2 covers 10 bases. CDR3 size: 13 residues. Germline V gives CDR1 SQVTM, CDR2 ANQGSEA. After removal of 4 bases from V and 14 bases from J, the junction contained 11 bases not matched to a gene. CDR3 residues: CSVGSPSGGNEFF. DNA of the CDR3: TGCAGCGTTGGGTCGCCTAGCGGGGGTAACGAGTTCTTC.

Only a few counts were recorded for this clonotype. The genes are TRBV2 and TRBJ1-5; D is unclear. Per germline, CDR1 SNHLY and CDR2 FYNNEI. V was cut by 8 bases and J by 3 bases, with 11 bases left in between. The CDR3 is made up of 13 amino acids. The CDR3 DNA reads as TGTGCCAGCGGTCTGAATTACAATCAGCCCCAGCATTTT. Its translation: CASGLNYNQPQHF.

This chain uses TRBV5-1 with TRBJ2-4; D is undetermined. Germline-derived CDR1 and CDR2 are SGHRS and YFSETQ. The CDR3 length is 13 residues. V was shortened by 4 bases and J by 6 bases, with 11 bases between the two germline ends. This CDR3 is CASSQGLRNIQYF. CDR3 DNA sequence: TGCGCCAGCAGCCAAGGCCTCAGAAACATTCAGTACTTC.

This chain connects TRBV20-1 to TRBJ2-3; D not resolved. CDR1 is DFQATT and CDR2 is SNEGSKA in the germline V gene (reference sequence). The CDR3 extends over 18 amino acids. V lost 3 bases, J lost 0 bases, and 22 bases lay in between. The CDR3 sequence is CSASSELVAETSTDTQYF. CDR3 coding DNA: TGCAGTGCTAGTTCGGAGTTGGTTGCTGAGACTAGCACAGATACGCAGTATTTT.